The next 5 T cell receptor beta chains were all read from a single sample in a study of T cells after somatic rescue of genetic block. Assay used: immunoSEQ multiplex PCR; TCRdb lists only in-frame clones, some missing. The sample shows tens of thousands of clones, more than 80% of them seen only once. The source material was peripheral blood mononuclear cells (PBMCs). These receptors all stem from a woman aged 18-35 years.

In its sample, this clone was seen a few times. This rearrangement joins TRBV7-9 to TRBJ1-1, with a possible D match to TRBD1 (6 bases). The CDR3 has 14 amino acids. CDR1 is SEHNR and CDR2 is FQNEAQ in the germline V gene (reference sequence). The ends were cut back, 8 bases at V and 1 base at J, with 14 bases in the middle. CDR3 sequence: CASDTGGENTEAFF. The DNA of the CDR3 is TGTGCCAGCGACACGGGGGGCGAGAACACTGAAGCTTTCTTT.

This rearrangement joins TRBV4-1 to TRBJ2-1, with 8 bases fitting TRBD2. The germline gives CDR1 MGHRA, CDR2 YSYEKL. With V trimmed by 0 bases and J by 7 bases, 11 bases remained unmatched. The CDR3 covers 17 residues. The CDR3 DNA reads TGCGCCAGCAGCCAAGACCCGGGACTAGTTCGCGTGAATGAGCAGTTCTTC. This sequence encodes CASSQDPGLVRVNEQFF.

J is TRBJ2-1 and V is TRBV7-9; 11 bases agree with TRBD2. CDR1 SEHNR and CDR2 FQNEAQ come from the germline V gene (reference sequence). This CDR3 has 12 residues. Trimming cost V 4 bases and J 15 bases; bases outside gene matches: 5. The CDR3 reads CASSSEGLAVFF. The DNA of the CDR3 is TGTGCCAGCAGCTCGGAGGGACTAGCGGTGTTCTTC.

V usage is TRBV18 and J usage is TRBJ1-2; 8 bases agree with TRBD1. The V gene end was trimmed by 3 bases and the J gene end by 5 bases; junction bases not matched to a gene: 11. The CDR3 has 16 residues. Per the germline V gene, CDR1 is KGHSH and CDR2 is LQKENI. This CDR3 reads CASSPQTGTGSYGYTF. The DNA for the CDR3 is TGTGCCAGCTCACCCCAGACAGGGACAGGCTCATATGGCTACACCTTC.

The gene calls are TRBV21-1 and TRBJ2-7. TRBV21-1 represents a pseudogene. The CDR3 extends over 12 amino acids. This chain's CDR3 is CASLNWGLGRGF. The CDR3, as DNA: TGTGCCAGCCTCAACTGGGGGTTAGGCCGTGGCTTC.